These 4 T cell receptor beta chains were sequenced from one sample in a study of control samples from healthy donors and cancer patients. Sequenced by immunoSEQ multiplex PCR; TCRdb stores in-frame clones only, minus some. The sample contains some 95,000 clones, roughly 92% of which appear only once. The sample consisted of blood. All receptors come from a human donor in good health. The donor label of this sample is uncertain.

The chain couples TRBV6-5 to TRBJ1-5; 7 bases align to TRBD1. With 6 bases clipped from V and 6 bases from J, the junction kept 11 bases outside the gene matches. Per germline, CDR1 MNHEY and CDR2 SVGAGI. The CDR3 contains 15 residues. The CDR3 nucleotides are TGTGCCAGCAGGGCTACAGGGGAGGGTGGTCAGCCCCAGCATTTT. This sequence encodes CASRATGEGGQPQHF.

This clone was recorded only once. The chain combines TRBV5-1 with TRBJ2-5, with D possibly TRBD1 on 5 matching bases. The CDR3 loop spans 15 amino acids. CDR1 and CDR2 (germline): SGHRS, YFSETQ. V shed 1 base and J shed 0 bases, with 10 bases lying between them. The CDR3 sequence is CASSLTGAYQETQYF. The CDR3 DNA is TGCGCCAGCAGCTTGACAGGAGCGTACCAAGAGACCCAGTACTTC.

The CDR3 DNA reads as TGTGCCAGCAGCTTAACCGGGCAGCCTAACACTGAAGCTTTCTTT. Translation gives CASSLTGQPNTEAFF. The V and J genes are TRBV7-8 and TRBJ1-1; D is undetermined. Trimming cost V 2 bases and J 2 bases, with 12 bases left between them. CDR3 length: 15 residues. The germline CDR1 and CDR2 sequences are SGHVS and FQNEAQ.

This chain joins TRBV27 and TRBJ2-7; TRBD1 agrees at 8 bases. This CDR3 region has 15 residues. Germline lookup yields CDR1 MNHEY and CDR2 SMNVEV (reference sequence). With V trimmed by 5 bases and J by 1 base, 7 bases remained unmatched. CDR3 region: CASSQRGQGSYEQYF. In DNA, the CDR3 is TGTGCCAGCAGTCAACGCGGACAGGGTTCCTACGAGCAGTACTTC.